This section outlines one T cell receptor beta chain sequence together with its context. Antigen unknown. The V gene's germline CDR1 is MGHRA and CDR2 YSYEKL. CDR3 length equals 15 residues. V was clipped by 1 base and J by 3 bases, with 12 bases between them. TCRdb's table, derived via immunoSEQ multiplex PCR, lists solely in-frame clones and lacks some. The data contain around 130,000 clones, over 75% of them singletons. The data derive from a study of T cell responses to AZD1222 COVID-19 vaccine. Findings of the study overall: Repertoires were obtained solely post-peak T cell response.

This receptor was obtained from an adult in good health. Sequencing was performed on peripheral blood, taken on day 0 of MenACWY control vaccination. The gene calls are TRBV4-1 and TRBJ1-2, with no clear D. In nucleotides, the CDR3 is TGCGCCAGCAGCCAAGTGGTGGGGATGCACTATGGCTACACCTTC. It translates to CASSQVVGMHYGYTF.